Presented here are 11 T cell receptor beta chains from one specimen sequenced in a study of response to subunit inactivated influenza vaccine. TCRdb analysed the RT-PCR reads with MiXCR anew, one entry per CDR3 protein. The data hold about 480,000 distinct CDR3 sequences, with 10% to 15% observed a single time. The input for sequencing was PBMCs from blood, taken roughly 6 weeks after vaccination. The receptor set was obtained from a middle-aged man who received an inactivated influenza vaccine.

The chain combines TRBV6-5 with TRBJ2-5; 9 bases are a match to TRBD2. CDR1 is MNHEY and CDR2 is SVGAGI in the germline V gene. The ends lost 3 bases at V and 5 bases at J; junction bases unmatched: 13. The CDR3 loop spans 17 amino acids. The CDR3 loop is CASSYLRVAGVSETQYF. The CDR3 coding sequence is TGTGCCAGCAGTTATCTGCGGGTAGCGGGAGTTTCGGAGACCCAGTACTTC.

This chain links TRBV20-1 with TRBJ2-1; 10 nucleotides agree with TRBD2. V was clipped by 3 bases and J by 10 bases; unmatched bases: 12. There are 15 residues in the CDR3. The germline V gene encodes CDR1 DFQATT and CDR2 SNEGSKA (reference sequence). The chain's CDR3 is CSARETSGTYSEQFF. The CDR3 DNA reads as TGCAGTGCTAGGGAAACTAGCGGGACGTACTCAGAGCAGTTCTTC.

This clonotype occurred many times. CDR3 amino acids: CSVEDGGRDEKLFF. The CDR3 coding sequence is TGCAGCGTTGAAGATGGGGGAAGAGATGAAAAACTGTTTTTT. The rearrangement joins TRBV29-1 to TRBJ1-4; D is possibly TRBD1 (5 bases). The CDR3 is 14 amino acids. V lost 0 bases and J lost 6, with 11 bases in between. Germline lookup yields CDR1 SQVTM and CDR2 ANQGSEA.

The V and J genes are TRBV29-1 and TRBJ2-7; D unclear. The CDR3 has 11 residues. Trimming took off 6 bases at V and 3 bases at J, with 9 bases between the two ends. Looked up from germline, CDR1 is SQVTM and CDR2 is ANQGSEA. Here the CDR3 reads CSVRVRYEQYF. The CDR3 DNA reads as TGCAGCGTACGAGTCCGCTACGAGCAGTACTTC.

The rearrangement links TRBV6-5 to TRBJ1-2, with a weak D call TRBD1 (6 bases). Germline CDR1 is MNHEY and CDR2 is SVGAGI. This CDR3 contains 15 residues. Trimming pared 0 bases from V and 6 bases from J, leaving 14 bases between. CDR3 nucleotide sequence: TGTGCCAGCAGTTACTCGCTGGGGCAGGGGAATGGCTACACCTTC. This gives the protein CASSYSLGQGNGYTF.

The rearrangement joins TRBV7-2 to TRBJ1-5; TRBD1 might be the D (6 bases). Germline values: CDR1 SGHTA, CDR2 FQGNSA. The CDR3 contains 15 residues. Trimming removed 4 bases from V and 2 bases from J, with 12 bases in between. CDR3 amino acids: CASSYTGNRNQPQHF. In DNA form, the CDR3 reads TGTGCCAGCAGCTATACAGGGAATCGCAATCAGCCCCAGCATTTT. Full variable domain (outside the CDR3, taken from reference TRBV7-2 and TRBJ1-5): GAGVSQSPSNKVTEKGKDVELRCDPISGHTALYWYRQSLGQGLEFLIYFQGNSAPDKSGLPSDRFSAERTGGSVSTLTIQRTQQEDSAVYLCASSYTGNRNQPQHFGDGTRLSIL.

This clonotype was observed many times. V is TRBV28 and J is TRBJ1-1; TRBD1 matches 9 bases. Looked up from germline, CDR1 is MDHEN and CDR2 is SYDVKM. The CDR3 spans 14 residues. V was clipped by 7 bases and J by 1 base; unmatched bases: 4. CDR3 coding DNA: TGTGCCAGCACCAAGGGACAGGGGAACACTGAAGCTTTCTTT. Protein: CASTKGQGNTEAFF.

This clonotype was recorded a few times. The chain is built from TRBV20-1 and TRBJ2-2, with 7 bases fitting TRBD2. The CDR3 is 14 residues long. From germline, CDR1 is DFQATT and CDR2 SNEGSKA (reference sequence). Germline trimming cut 4 bases from V and 1 base from J; bases unmatched to any gene: 3. The CDR3 reads CSATSGKNTGELFF. The CDR3 DNA follows: TGCAGTGCTACTAGCGGCAAGAACACCGGGGAGCTGTTTTTT.

This clonotype was counted between two and nine times. The V gene is TRBV7-9, the J gene TRBJ2-5; the D is unclear. Germline V lookup: CDR1 SEHNR, CDR2 FQNEAQ (reference sequence). The CDR3 is 14 residues long. V lost 5 bases, J lost 1 base, and 11 bases lay in between. The CDR3 loop reads CASSPPLGQETQYF. The CDR3 DNA follows: TGTGCCAGCAGCCCCCCCCTGGGCCAAGAGACCCAGTACTTC.

The chain employs TRBV5-5 and TRBJ2-7; the D gene is possibly TRBD1 (5 bases). The V gene lost 3 bases and the J gene lost 0 bases, with 16 bases spanning the gap. The length of the CDR3 is 16 residues. The V gene's germline CDR1 is SGHKS and CDR2 YYEKEE (reference sequence). DNA of the CDR3: TGTGCCAGCAGCTCCGCCTCCCTGGGGCCCTCCTACGAGCAGTACTTC. Amino acids: CASSSASLGPSYEQYF.

V usage is TRBV10-3 and J usage is TRBJ2-5; either TRBD1 or TRBD2 may fit D (6 bases each). Germline-derived CDR1 and CDR2 are ENHRY and SYGVKD. V gave up 0 bases and J gave up 5 bases, with 10 bases separating them. There are 14 residues in the CDR3. The CDR3 reads CAISESRGRETQYF. The CDR3 nucleotides read TGTGCCATCAGTGAGTCGAGGGGGAGGGAGACCCAGTACTTC.